This T cell receptor beta chain came from a study of blood T cell repertoires in COVID-19. CDR3 length: 13 residues. V gave up 4 bases and J gave up 6 bases, with 13 bases separating them. In germline, CDR1 is MGHDK, CDR2 SYGVNS. This table comes from immunoSEQ multiplex PCR, and its TCRdb copy is limited to in-frame clones, with some not included. Among about 59,000 clones listed, 80% to 95% were seen once. This sequence originates from a man older than 75 with acute or convalescent COVID-19. Sequencing input: peripheral blood. This chain uses TRBV25-1 with TRBJ2-7; D possibly corresponds to TRBD1 (5 bases). The CDR3 coding sequence is TGTGCCAGCAGTGCCCATGGGGCCCTCGAGCAGTACTTC. Amino acid sequence: CASSAHGALEQYF.